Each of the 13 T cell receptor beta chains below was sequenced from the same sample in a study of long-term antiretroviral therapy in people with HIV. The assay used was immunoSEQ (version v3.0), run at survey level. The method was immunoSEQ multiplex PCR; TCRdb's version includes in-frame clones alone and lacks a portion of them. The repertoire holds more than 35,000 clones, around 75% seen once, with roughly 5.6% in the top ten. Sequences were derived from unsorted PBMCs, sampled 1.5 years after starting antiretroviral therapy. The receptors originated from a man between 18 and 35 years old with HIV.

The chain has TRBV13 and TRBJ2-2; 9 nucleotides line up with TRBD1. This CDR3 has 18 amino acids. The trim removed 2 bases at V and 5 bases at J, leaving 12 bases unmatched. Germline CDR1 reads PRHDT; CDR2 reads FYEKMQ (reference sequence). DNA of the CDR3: TGTGCCAGCAGCTTACTCAGGGACAGGGAGGACGAGACCGGGGAGCTGTTTTTT. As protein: CASSLLRDREDETGELFF.

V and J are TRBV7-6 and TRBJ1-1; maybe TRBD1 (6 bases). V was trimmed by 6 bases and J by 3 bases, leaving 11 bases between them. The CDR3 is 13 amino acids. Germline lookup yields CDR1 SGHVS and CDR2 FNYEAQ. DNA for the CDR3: TGTGCCAGCAGGTCACAGGGATACACTGAAGCTTTCTTT. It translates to CASRSQGYTEAFF.

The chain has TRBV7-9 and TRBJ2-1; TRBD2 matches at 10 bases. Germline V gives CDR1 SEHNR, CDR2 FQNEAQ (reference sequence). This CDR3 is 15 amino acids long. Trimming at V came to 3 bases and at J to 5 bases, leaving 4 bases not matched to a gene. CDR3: CASSFVGLADNEQFF. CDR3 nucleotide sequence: TGTGCCAGCAGCTTTGTCGGACTAGCGGACAATGAGCAGTTCTTC.

The CDR3 protein is CASRPSAGRNEQFF. Written as DNA, the CDR3 is TGTGCCAGCAGACCCTCGGCAGGGAGGAATGAGCAGTTCTTC. V usage is TRBV6-5 and J usage is TRBJ2-1; D is possibly TRBD2 (6 bases). The V end lost 6 bases, the J end lost 7 bases, and 16 bases lay between the germline ends. CDR1 MNHEY and CDR2 SVGAGI come from the germline V gene. This CDR3 comprises 14 residues.

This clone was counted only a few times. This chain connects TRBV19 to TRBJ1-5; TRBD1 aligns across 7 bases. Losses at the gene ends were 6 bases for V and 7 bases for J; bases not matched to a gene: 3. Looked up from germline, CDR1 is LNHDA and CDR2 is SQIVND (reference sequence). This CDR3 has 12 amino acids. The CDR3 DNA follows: TGTGCCAGTAGCAAGGGGGCCCAGCCCCAGCATTTT. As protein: CASSKGAQPQHF. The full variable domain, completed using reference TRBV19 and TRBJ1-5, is DGGITQSPKYLFRKEGQNVTLSCEQNLNHDAMYWYRQDPGQGLRLIYYSQIVNDFQKGDIAEGYSVSREKKESFPLTVTSAQKNPTAFYLCASSKGAQPQHFGDGTRLSIL.

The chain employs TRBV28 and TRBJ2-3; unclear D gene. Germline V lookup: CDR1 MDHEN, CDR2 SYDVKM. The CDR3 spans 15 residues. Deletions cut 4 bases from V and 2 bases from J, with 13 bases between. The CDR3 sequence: CASSSPASHTDTQYF. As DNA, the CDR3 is TGTGCCAGCAGTTCCCCGGCCAGTCACACAGATACGCAGTATTTT.

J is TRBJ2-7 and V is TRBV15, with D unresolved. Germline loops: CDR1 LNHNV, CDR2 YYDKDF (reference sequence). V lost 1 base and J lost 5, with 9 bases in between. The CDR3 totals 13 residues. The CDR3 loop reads CATSRAQMDEQYF. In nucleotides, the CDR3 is TGTGCCACCAGCAGAGCTCAGATGGACGAGCAGTACTTC. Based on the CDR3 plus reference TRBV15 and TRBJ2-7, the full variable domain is DAMVIQNPRYQVTQFGKPVTLSCSQTLNHNVMYWYQQKSSQAPKLLFHYYDKDFNNEADTPDNFQSRRPNTSFCFLDIRSPGLGDTAMYLCATSRAQMDEQYFGPGTRLTVT.

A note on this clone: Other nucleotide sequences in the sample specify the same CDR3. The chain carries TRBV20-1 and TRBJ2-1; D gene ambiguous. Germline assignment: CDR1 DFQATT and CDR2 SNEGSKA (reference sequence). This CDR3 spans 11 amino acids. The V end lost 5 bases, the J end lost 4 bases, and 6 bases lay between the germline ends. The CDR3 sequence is CSASSYNEQFF. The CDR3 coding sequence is TGCAGTGCTTCCAGTTACAATGAGCAGTTCTTC.

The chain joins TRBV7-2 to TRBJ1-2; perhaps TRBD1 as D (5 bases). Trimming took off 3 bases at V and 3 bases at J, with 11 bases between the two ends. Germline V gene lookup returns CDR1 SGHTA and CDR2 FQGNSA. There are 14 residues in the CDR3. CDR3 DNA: TGTGCCAGCAGCTTCAGGGAATCCGACTATGGCTACACCTTC. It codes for CASSFRESDYGYTF.

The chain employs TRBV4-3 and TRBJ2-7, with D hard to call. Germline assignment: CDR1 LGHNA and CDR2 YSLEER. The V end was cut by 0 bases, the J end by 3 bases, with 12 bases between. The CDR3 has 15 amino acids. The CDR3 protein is CASSQDNSDFYEQYF. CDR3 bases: TGCGCCAGCAGCCAAGATAACTCCGATTTCTACGAGCAGTACTTC.

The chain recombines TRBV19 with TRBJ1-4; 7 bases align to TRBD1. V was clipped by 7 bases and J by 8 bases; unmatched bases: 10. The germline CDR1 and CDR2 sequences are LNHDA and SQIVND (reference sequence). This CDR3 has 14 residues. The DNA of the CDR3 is TGTGCCAGTAAAACCTACAGGGGTGTGGAAAAACTGTTTTTT. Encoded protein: CASKTYRGVEKLFF.

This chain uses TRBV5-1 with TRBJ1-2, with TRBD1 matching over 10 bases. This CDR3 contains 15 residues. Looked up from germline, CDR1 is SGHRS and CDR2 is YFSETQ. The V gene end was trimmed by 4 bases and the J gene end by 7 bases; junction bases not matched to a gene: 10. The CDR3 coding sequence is TGCGCCAGCAGCAAGGACAGGGGGGAATTGGCTGGCTACACCTTC. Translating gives CASSKDRGELAGYTF.

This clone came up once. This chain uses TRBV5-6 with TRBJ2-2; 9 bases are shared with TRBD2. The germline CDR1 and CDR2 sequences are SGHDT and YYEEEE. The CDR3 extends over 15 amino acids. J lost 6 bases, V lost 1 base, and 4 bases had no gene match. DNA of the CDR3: TGTGCCAGCAGCTTGATGACTAGCGGACCCGGGGAGCTGTTTTTT. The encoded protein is CASSLMTSGPGELFF.